This TCR beta chain stems from a study of T cell repertoires in cytomegalovirus infection. V lost 1 base and J 2 bases, leaving 14 bases between the germline ends. CDR1 SNHLY and CDR2 FYNNEI come from the germline V gene. The CDR3 is 16 amino acids. This clonotype has ten or more counts. Its antigen remains unknown. TCRdb processed the reads anew with MiXCR; each CDR3 protein has one entry. This sample has around 300,000 distinct CDR3 sequences, with 20% to 25% found just once. Study results and caveats: Individuals carrying CMV plus the relevant HLA were identified by cumulative frequency of public TCR beta families. CMV-specific TCR beta clonotypes restricted by HLA-C dominated the ex vivo response.

This chain links TRBV2 with TRBJ2-5; D is undetermined. The specimen comprised cultured PBMCs, sampled from culture after CMV antigen stimulation. The TCR originated in a human donor in good health (CMV status not recorded). Some clones in this sample may be carry-over from other donors' samples. The CDR3 region is CASSEERISSQETQYF. The CDR3 nucleotides read TGTGCCAGCAGTGAAGAGCGAATTAGCAGTCAAGAGACCCAGTACTTC.